This T cell receptor beta chain was sequenced for a study of shared clonotypes between healthy human individuals. Study-wide context: Donor composition was a couple of women and three men, aged 18 to 49.

Adult Caucasians living in Nashville, Tennessee made up all of the donors. From CD4+ cells came CD45RA+ naive and CD45RA-negative memory subsets. Germline V gene data show CDR1 as SGHTS and CDR2 as YDEGEE. The CDR3 runs 15 residues. The ends lost 2 bases at V and 4 bases at J; junction bases unmatched: 4. Once extracted for a subset, genomic DNA was divided evenly among several immunoSEQ plates. TCRdb's table, derived via immunoSEQ multiplex PCR, lists solely in-frame clones and lacks some. Among roughly 300,000 clones listed, more than 60% were seen once. This receptor was taken from a man aged 25-45 years in good health. The rearrangement uses TRBV5-8 and TRBJ2-1, with 9 nucleotides matching TRBD1. The specimen was memory CD4+ T cells sorted from blood. Subset denoted: CD45RA-negative fraction. The CDR3 is CASSFDRGKYNEQFF. The CDR3 DNA is TGTGCCAGCAGCTTCGACAGGGGGAAGTACAATGAGCAGTTCTTC.